This T cell receptor (beta chain) was found in a study of blood T cell repertoires in COVID-19. Study context: The samples span acute and convalescent COVID-19 from the United States, Italy and Spain.

Using immunoSEQ multiplex PCR, the repertoire was profiled, and TCRdb retains in-frame clones only, with some absent. The data show roughly 200,000 clones, with approximately 80% seen just once and 27% held by the top ten. The junction had 5 bases not matched to a gene; V was cut back by 6 bases and J by 2 bases. The CDR3 has 14 amino acids. Germline CDR1 SGHRS, CDR2 YFSETQ. The sequence came from a man aged 35 to 55 with acute or convalescent COVID-19. The sequenced sample consisted of peripheral blood. The gene calls are TRBV5-1 and TRBJ1-3; TRBD1 matches at 7 bases. CDR3 region: CASTTGTAGNTIYF. In DNA, the CDR3 is TGCGCCAGCACTACGGGGACAGCTGGAAACACCATATATTTT.